A single sample gave rise to the 8 T cell receptor beta chains below, sequenced in a study of T-cell memory formation after mild COVID-19. MiXCR, run by TCRdb on the 5' RACE reads, gives a single entry per CDR3 protein. The table includes about 130,000 distinct CDR3 sequences, approximately 15% detected once. Sequenced sample: PBMCs or a T cell subset sorted from them (not recorded which). Receptor source: an adult woman who had mild COVID-19 (a few samples of this study predate the infection). Cell type and time point are not known.

This clonotype appeared a few times. CDR3 protein: CASSLRWDGYEQYF. CDR3 in DNA: TGTGCCAGCAGTTTAAGATGGGACGGCTACGAGCAGTACTTC. The chain couples TRBV28 to TRBJ2-7; either TRBD1 or TRBD2 may supply D (5 bases each). Trimming stripped 2 bases from V and 3 bases from J, with 11 bases between. The CDR3 spans 14 residues. CDR1 MDHEN and CDR2 SYDVKM come from the germline V gene.

The chain joins TRBV6-5 to TRBJ2-1, with 10 bases aligning to TRBD2. V was clipped by 6 bases and J by 0 bases; unmatched bases: 8. Germline lookup yields CDR1 MNHEY and CDR2 SVGAGI. This CDR3 is built from 17 residues. As DNA, the CDR3 is TGTGCCAGCAGATATACAAGCGGGAGGGCCTCCTACAATGAGCAGTTCTTC. Its translation: CASRYTSGRASYNEQFF.

In its sample, this clonotype was seen a few times. The V and J genes are TRBV7-8 and TRBJ1-1, with unresolved D. Germline CDR1 is SGHVS and CDR2 is FQNEAQ. V lost 5 bases to trimming and J lost 10 bases, with 20 bases between them. The CDR3 has 14 residues. The CDR3 is CASSPYDPLSGAFF. DNA of the CDR3: TGTGCCAGCAGCCCGTACGACCCCCTGTCAGGAGCTTTCTTT.

The chain couples TRBV9 to TRBJ2-2; 7 positions agree with TRBD2. The trim removed 0 bases at V and 7 bases at J, leaving 6 bases unmatched. The CDR3 runs to 15 residues. Germline V gene lookup returns CDR1 SGDLS and CDR2 YYNGEE. The CDR3 sequence is CASSVGASGGGELFF. The DNA for the CDR3 is TGTGCCAGCAGCGTAGGCGCTAGCGGTGGCGGGGAGCTGTTTTTT.

This clonotype was counted between two and nine times. The chain combines TRBV3-1 with TRBJ1-1; 10 nucleotides agree with TRBD1. CDR1 and CDR2 from the germline V gene are LGHDT and YNNKEL (reference sequence). The CDR3 has 14 residues. The V segment lost 4 bases and the J segment 5 bases; nucleotides outside the gene matches: 4. The CDR3 sequence is CASSRRQGATEAFF. CDR3 nucleotide sequence: TGTGCCAGCAGCCGAAGACAGGGGGCTACTGAAGCTTTCTTT.

The table lists this clonotype with a few counts. This chain connects TRBV7-2 to TRBJ2-1; a weak D match, TRBD1 (5 bases). The CDR3 spans 13 residues. The V gene's germline CDR1 is SGHTA and CDR2 FQGNSA. V was clipped by 6 bases and J by 5 bases, with 11 bases between them. The CDR3 bases are TGTGCCAGCAGGCCGACAGTGAACAATGAGCAGTTCTTC. It encodes CASRPTVNNEQFF.

The chain uses TRBV10-3 and TRBJ2-2; no clear D gene. The length of the CDR3 is 13 residues. V lost 4 bases to trimming and J lost 2 bases, with 5 bases between them. CDR1 and CDR2 (germline): ENHRY, SYGVKD. The CDR3 is CAISAGNTGELFF. CDR3 DNA sequence: TGTGCCATCAGTGCTGGAAACACCGGGGAGCTGTTTTTT.

The V call is TRBV7-2, the J call TRBJ2-4, with D hard to call. The length of the CDR3 is 14 residues. CDR1 is SGHTA, CDR2 FQGNSA, per germline. V was shortened by 5 bases and J by 8 bases, with 16 bases between the two germline ends. The DNA for the CDR3 is TGTGCCAGCAGCCGAATGCCAAGGGATTACATTCAGTACTTC. It translates to CASSRMPRDYIQYF. Full variable domain (missing parts from reference TRBV7-2 and TRBJ2-4): GAGVSQSPSNKVTEKGKDVELRCDPISGHTALYWYRQSLGQGLEFLIYFQGNSAPDKSGLPSDRFSAERTGGSVSTLTIQRTQQEDSAVYLCASSRMPRDYIQYFGAGTRLSVL.